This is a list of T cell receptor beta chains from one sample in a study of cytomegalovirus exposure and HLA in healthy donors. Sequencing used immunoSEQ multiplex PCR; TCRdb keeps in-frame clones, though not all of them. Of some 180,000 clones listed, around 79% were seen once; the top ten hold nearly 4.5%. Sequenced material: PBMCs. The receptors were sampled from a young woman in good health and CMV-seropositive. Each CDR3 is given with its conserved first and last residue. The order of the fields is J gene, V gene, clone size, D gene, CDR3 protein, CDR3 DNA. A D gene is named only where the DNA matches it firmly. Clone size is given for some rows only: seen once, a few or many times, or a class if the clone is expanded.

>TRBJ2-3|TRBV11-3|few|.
CASSPRFRRTDTQYF
TGTGCCAGCAGCCCGCGATTTCGTCGAACAGATACGCAGTATTTT
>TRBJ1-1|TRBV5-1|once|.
CASSLPGQTEAFF
TGCGCCAGCAGCTTACCTGGACAGACTGAAGCTTTCTTT
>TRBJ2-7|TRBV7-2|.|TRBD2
CASSLAGSGRYYEQYF
TGTGCCAGCAGCTTAGCCGGTAGCGGGAGGTACTACGAGCAGTACTTC
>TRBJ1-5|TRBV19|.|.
CASSKGGGTSNQPQHF
TGTGCCAGTAGTAAGGGTGGGGGGACCAGCAATCAGCCCCAGCATTTT
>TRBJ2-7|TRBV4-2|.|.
CASSPGGPPYEQYF
TGTGCCAGCAGTCCCGGGGGGCCCCCCTACGAGCAGTACTTC
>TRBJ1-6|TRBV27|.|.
CASKLTGDNSPLHF
TGTGCTAGCAAGCTGACCGGGGATAATTCACCCCTCCACTTT
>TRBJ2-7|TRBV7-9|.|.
CASSLRGMTYEQYF
TGTGCCAGCAGCTTACGCGGAATGACCTACGAGCAGTACTTC
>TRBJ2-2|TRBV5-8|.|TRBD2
CASSRGTSGFTGELFF
TGTGCCAGCAGCCGTGGGACTAGCGGGTTCACCGGGGAGCTGTTTTTT
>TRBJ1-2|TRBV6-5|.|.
CASSRRVSYGYTF
TGTGCCAGCAGTCGCAGGGTGAGCTATGGCTACACCTTC
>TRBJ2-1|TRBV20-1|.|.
CSPGQGNEQFF
TGCAGCCCAGGGCAGGGAAATGAGCAGTTCTTC
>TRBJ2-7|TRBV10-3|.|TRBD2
CAIFERERIYEQYF
TGTGCCATCTTCGAGCGGGAGAGAATATACGAGCAGTACTTC
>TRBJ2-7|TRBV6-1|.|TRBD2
CASRAGSGIGYEQYF
TGTGCCAGCAGAGCAGGTAGCGGGATTGGCTACGAGCAGTACTTC
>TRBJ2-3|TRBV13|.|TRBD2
CASSFRLGTSPTDTQYF
TGTGCCAGCAGCTTCCGTCTTGGGACTAGCCCTACAGATACGCAGTATTTT
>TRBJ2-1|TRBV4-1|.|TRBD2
CASSQDRAGDPGEQFF
TGCGCCAGCAGCCAAGATCGAGCGGGAGACCCTGGTGAGCAGTTCTTC
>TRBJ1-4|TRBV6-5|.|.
CASSYQGNEKLFF
TGTGCCAGCAGTTACCAGGGGAATGAAAAACTGTTTTTT
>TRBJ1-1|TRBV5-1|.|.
CASSSQAANTEAFF
TGCGCCAGCAGCTCGCAGGCCGCGAACACTGAAGCTTTCTTT
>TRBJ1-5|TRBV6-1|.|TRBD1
CASSAFTGGANQPQHF
TGTGCCAGCAGTGCCTTCACAGGGGGCGCGAATCAGCCCCAGCATTTT
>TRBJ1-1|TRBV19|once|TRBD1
CASSEGAAMNTEAFF
TGTGCCAGTAGCGAGGGGGCTGCGATGAACACTGAAGCTTTCTTT
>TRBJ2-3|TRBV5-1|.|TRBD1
CASVQGAGVRDTQYF
TGCGCCAGCGTGCAGGGGGCAGGCGTTAGAGATACGCAGTATTTT
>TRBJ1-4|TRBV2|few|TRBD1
CASSPTGGSGEKLFF
TGTGCCAGCAGTCCCACAGGGGGGAGCGGTGAAAAACTGTTTTTT
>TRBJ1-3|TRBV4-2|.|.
CASSQVSGISGNTIYF
TGTGCCAGCAGCCAAGTATCAGGCATCTCTGGAAACACCATATATTTT
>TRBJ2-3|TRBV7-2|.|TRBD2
CASSLAYSGRRDTQYF
TGTGCCAGCAGCTTGGCCTACAGCGGGAGGAGAGATACGCAGTATTTT
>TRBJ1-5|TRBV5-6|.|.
CASSFGSAGAQHF
TGTGCCAGCAGCTTCGGAAGCGCCGGGGCCCAGCATTTT
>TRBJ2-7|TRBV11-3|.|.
CASSLSVDRPFHEQYF
TGTGCCAGCAGCTTGTCCGTTGACAGACCGTTCCACGAGCAGTACTTC
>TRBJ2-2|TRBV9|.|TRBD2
CASSARTSRTGELFF
TGTGCCAGCAGCGCCCGGACTAGTCGGACCGGGGAGCTGTTTTTT
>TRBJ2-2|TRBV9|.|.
CASSVGGGTPLWAGELFF
TGTGCCAGCAGCGTAGGGGGGGGGACACCCCTGTGGGCCGGGGAGCTGTTTTTT
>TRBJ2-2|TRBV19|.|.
CASNLGQQNTGELFF
TGTGCCAGTAATCTCGGACAGCAGAACACCGGGGAGCTGTTTTTT
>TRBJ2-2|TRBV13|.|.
CASSSTSPTGELFF
TGTGCCAGCAGCTCCACGAGTCCAACCGGGGAGCTGTTTTTT
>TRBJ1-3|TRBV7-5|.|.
CARSLLATSPGNTIYF
TGTGCCAGAAGCTTGTTGGCCACGTCACCTGGAAACACCATATATTTT
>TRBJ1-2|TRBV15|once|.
CATSRSPDRDYGYTF
TGTGCCACCAGCAGATCCCCGGACAGAGACTATGGCTACACCTTC